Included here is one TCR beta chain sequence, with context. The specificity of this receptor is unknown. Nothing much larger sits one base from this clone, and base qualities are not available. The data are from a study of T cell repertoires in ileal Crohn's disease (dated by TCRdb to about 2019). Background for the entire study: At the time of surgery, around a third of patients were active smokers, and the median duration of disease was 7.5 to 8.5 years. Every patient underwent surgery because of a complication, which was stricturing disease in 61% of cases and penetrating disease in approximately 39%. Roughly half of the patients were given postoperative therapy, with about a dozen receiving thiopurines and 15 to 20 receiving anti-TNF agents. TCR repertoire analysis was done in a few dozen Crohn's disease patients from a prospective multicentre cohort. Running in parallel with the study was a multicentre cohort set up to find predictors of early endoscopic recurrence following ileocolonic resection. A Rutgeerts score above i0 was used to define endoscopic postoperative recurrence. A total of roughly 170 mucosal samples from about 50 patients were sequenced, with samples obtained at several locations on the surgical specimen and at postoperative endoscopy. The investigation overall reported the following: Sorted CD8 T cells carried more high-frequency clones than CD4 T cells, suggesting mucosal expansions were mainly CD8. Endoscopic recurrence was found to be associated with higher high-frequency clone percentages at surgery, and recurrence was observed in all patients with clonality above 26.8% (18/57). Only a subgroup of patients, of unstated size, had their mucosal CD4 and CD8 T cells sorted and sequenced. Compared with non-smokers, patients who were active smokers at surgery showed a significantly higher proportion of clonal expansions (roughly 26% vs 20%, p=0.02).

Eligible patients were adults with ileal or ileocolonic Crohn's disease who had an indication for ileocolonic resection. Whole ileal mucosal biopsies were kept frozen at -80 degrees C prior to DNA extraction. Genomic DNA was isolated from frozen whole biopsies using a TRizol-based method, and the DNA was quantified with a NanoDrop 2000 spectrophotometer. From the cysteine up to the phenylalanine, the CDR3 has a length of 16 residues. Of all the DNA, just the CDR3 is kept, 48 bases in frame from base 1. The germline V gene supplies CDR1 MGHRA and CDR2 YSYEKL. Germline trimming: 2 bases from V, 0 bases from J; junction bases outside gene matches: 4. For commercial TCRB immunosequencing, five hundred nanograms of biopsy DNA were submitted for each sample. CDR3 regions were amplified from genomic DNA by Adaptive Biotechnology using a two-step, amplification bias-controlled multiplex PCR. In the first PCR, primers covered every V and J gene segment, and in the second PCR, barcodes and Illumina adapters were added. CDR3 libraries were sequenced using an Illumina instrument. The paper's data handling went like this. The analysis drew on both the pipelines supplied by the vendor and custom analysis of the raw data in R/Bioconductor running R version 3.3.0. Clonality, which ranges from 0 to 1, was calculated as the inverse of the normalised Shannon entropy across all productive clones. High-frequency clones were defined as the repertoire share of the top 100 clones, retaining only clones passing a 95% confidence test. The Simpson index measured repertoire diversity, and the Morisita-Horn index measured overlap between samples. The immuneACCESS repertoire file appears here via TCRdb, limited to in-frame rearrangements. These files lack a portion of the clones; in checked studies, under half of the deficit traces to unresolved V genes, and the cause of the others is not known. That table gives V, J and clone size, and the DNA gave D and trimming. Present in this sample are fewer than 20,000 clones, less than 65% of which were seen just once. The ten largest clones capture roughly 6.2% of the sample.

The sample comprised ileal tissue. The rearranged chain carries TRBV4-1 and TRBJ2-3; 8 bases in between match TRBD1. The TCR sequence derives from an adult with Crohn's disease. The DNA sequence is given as TGCGCCAGCAGCCAAAGGGACAGGCTTAGCACAGATACGCAGTATTTT. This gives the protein CASSQRDRLSTDTQYF.